This note documents a single T cell receptor beta chain sequence. Its antigen is unknown. This entry belongs to a study of shared clonotypes between healthy human individuals. Whole-study context: Donors, aged 18 to 49, were a couple of women and three men. The study, taken as a whole, reports: Only blood samples were collected, and tissue repertoires likely differ.

Naive CD8 isolation took CD45RO-negative cells positively selected for CCR7 and excluded terminally differentiated effector memory CD45RA+ cells. The assay was carried out at the deep level. Genomic DNA per cell subset filled all wells of several immunoSEQ plates. Assay: immunoSEQ multiplex PCR; the TCRdb copy retains only in-frame clones and omits some. The table records 760,000 or so clones, approximately 97% of them present only once. The sample consisted of naive CD8+ T cells sorted from blood. The sequence was obtained from a man aged 25 to 40 in good health.

This CDR3 is CSVSGTGRSYEQYF. Written as DNA, the CDR3 is TGCAGCGTTTCCGGGACAGGGAGGTCCTACGAGCAGTACTTC. This sequence joins TRBV29-1 and TRBJ2-7, with 9 bases that match TRBD1. The V segment lost 5 bases and the J segment 1 base; nucleotides outside the gene matches: 6. This CDR3 has 14 residues. Germline V CDR1 and CDR2: SQVTM, ANQGSEA.